The entry below gives a single T cell receptor beta chain sequence along with its context. No antigen is known for it. This sample is drawn from a study of blood T cells in healthy people across ages. Germline CDR1 MNHEY, CDR2 SVGEGT. CDR3 size: 12 residues. Trimming left V 9 bases short and J 3 bases short, with 11 bases between. Then a second PCR, running roughly 6 to 11 cycles, was carried out with a sample-barcoded 5' primer and a J-beta primer mix. TCRdb used MiXCR to reprocess the 5' RACE reads, holding one entry per CDR3 protein. The sample lists under 1,100,000 distinct CDR3 sequences, around 25% occurring once. Study-level points and caveats: Diversity estimates from one million T cells were considered underestimates. Because donor CMV status was unknown, expanded clonotype changes were possibly confounded.

This sample also appeared in a second study, on T cells of mothers and their children. That source adds: Overlap in related mother-child pairs always slightly exceeded unrelated pairs, never significantly.

V is TRBV6-2 or TRBV6-3 and J is TRBJ1-1; D not resolved. The specimen sequenced was blood. The sequence derives from a girl aged 2-15 years in good health. The CDR3 DNA reads TGTGCCAGTCAGTTTTCCGACACTGAAGCTTTCTTT. Translating gives CASQFSDTEAFF.